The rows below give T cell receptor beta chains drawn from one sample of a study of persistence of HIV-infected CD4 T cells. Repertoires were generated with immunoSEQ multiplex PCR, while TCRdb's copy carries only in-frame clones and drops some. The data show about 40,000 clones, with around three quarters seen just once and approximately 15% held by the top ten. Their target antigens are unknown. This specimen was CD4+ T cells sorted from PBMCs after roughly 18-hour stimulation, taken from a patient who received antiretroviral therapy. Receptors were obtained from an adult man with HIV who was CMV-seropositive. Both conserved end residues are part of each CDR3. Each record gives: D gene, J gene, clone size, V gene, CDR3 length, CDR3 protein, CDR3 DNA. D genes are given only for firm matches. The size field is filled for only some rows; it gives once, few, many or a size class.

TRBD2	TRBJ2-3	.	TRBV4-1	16	CASSRNGGVSTDTQYF	TGCGCCAGCAGCCGTAACGGGGGGGTGAGCACAGATACGCAGTATTTT
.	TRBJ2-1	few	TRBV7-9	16	CASSLARGVSYNEQFF	TGTGCCAGCAGCTTAGCCAGGGGGGTCTCCTACAATGAGCAGTTCTTC
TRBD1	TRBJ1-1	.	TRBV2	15	CASSEGTGGRGEAFF	TGTGCCAGCAGTGAAGGGACAGGGGGTCGCGGTGAAGCTTTCTTT
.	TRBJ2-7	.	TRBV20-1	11	CSAIHNYEQYF	TGCAGTGCCATACATAATTACGAGCAGTACTTC
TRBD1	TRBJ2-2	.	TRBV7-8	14	CASSTGQGTGELFF	TGTGCCAGCAGCACGGGACAGGGGACCGGGGAGCTGTTTTTT
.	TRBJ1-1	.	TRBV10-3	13	CAISEQENTEAFF	TGTGCCATCAGTGAACAGGAGAACACTGAAGCTTTCTTT
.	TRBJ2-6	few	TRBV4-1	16	CASSQRATAGANVLTF	TGCGCCAGCAGCCAGAGGGCGACAGCTGGGGCCAACGTCCTGACTTTC
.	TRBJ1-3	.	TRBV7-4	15	CASSLIGPSGNTIYF	TGTGCCAGCAGCTTAATAGGGCCCTCTGGAAACACCATATATTTT
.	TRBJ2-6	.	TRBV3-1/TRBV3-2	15	CASSQGGSGANVLTF	TGTGCCAGCAGCCAAGGCGGCTCTGGGGCCAACGTCCTGACTTTC
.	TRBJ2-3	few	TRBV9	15	CASSAGGQDTDTQYF	TGTGCCAGCAGCGCGGGAGGACAGGACACAGATACGCAGTATTTT
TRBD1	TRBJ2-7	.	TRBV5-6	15	CASSLGQVTTYEQYF	TGTGCCAGCAGCCTCGGACAGGTCACCACCTACGAGCAGTACTTC
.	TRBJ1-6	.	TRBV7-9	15	CASSLREVGISPLHF	TGTGCCAGCAGTCTCAGGGAGGTCGGGATTTCACCCCTCCACTTT
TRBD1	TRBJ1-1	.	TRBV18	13	CASSEGGRTEAFF	TGTGCCAGCTCAGAAGGGGGCAGGACTGAAGCTTTCTTT
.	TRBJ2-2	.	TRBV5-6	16	CASSLNRGADTGELFF	TGTGCCAGCAGCTTGAATCGGGGGGCCGACACCGGGGAGCTGTTTTTT
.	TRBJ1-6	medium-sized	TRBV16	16	CASRQSVGGLWSPLHF	TGTGCCAGCAGACAATCCGTCGGGGGATTATGGTCACCCCTCCACTTT
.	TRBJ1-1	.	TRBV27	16	CASSFASTPPLGPAFF	TGTGCCAGCAGTTTTGCCTCGACACCCCCGCTCGGTCCAGCTTTCTTT
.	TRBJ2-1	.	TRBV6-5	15	CASSAAPFSYNEQFF	TGTGCCAGCAGCGCGGCCCCTTTCTCCTACAATGAGCAGTTCTTC
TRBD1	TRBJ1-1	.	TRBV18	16	CASSPSLQGVNTEAFF	TGTGCCAGCTCACCCTCATTACAGGGGGTAAACACTGAAGCTTTCTTT
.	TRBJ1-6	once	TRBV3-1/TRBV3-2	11	CASRGNSPLHF	TGTGCCAGCAGGGGGAATTCACCCCTCCACTTT
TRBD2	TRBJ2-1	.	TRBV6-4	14	CASSKEGLANEQFF	TGTGCCAGCAGCAAAGAGGGACTAGCCAATGAGCAGTTCTTC
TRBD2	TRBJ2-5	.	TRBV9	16	CASSVSPTGGGETQYF	TGTGCCAGCAGCGTATCCCCCACCGGCGGGGGAGAGACCCAGTACTTC
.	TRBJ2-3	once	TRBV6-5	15	CASSYRDVRTDTQYF	TGTGCCAGCAGTTATCGTGACGTCCGCACAGATACGCAGTATTTT
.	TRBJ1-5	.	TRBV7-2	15	CASSLGSYSNQPQHF	TGTGCCAGCAGCTTAGGATCTTATAGCAATCAGCCCCAGCATTTT
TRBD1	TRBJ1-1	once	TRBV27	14	CASSLKGASTEAFF	TGTGCCAGCAGTTTAAAGGGGGCAAGTACTGAAGCTTTCTTT
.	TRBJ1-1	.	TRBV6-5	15	CASSPSQGFGTEAFF	TGTGCCAGCAGCCCCTCCCAGGGGTTTGGCACTGAAGCTTTCTTT
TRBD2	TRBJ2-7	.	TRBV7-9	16	CASSLMGTRTADEQYF	TGTGCCAGCAGCTTAATGGGGACTAGAACTGCCGACGAGCAGTACTTC
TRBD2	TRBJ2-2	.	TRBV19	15	CASSMAGVNTGELFF	TGTGCCAGTAGTATGGCGGGAGTGAACACCGGGGAGCTGTTTTTT
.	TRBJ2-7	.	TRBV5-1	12	CASSPDFYEQYF	TGCGCCAGCAGCCCGGACTTCTACGAGCAGTACTTC
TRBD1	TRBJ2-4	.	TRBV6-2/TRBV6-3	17	CASSKTGGQLGKNIQYF	TGTGCCAGCAGTAAGACAGGGGGCCAATTGGGCAAAAACATTCAGTACTTC
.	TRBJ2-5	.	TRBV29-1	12	CSLSKKEETQYF	TGCAGCCTCTCTAAGAAGGAGGAGACCCAGTACTTC
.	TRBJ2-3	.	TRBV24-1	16	CATSDSGGLSTDTQYF	TGTGCCACCAGTGATTCAGGAGGATTGAGCACAGATACGCAGTATTTT
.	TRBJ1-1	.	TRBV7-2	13	CASSSDRISEAFF	TGTGCCAGCAGCTCGGATCGTATATCTGAAGCTTTCTTT
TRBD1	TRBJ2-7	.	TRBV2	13	CASTGQGSYEQYF	TGTGCCAGCACTGGACAGGGTTCCTACGAGCAGTACTTC
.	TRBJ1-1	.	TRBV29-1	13	CSVEVEANTEAFF	TGCAGCGTTGAAGTCGAAGCGAACACTGAAGCTTTCTTT
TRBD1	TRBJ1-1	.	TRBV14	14	CASTRGLKGTEAFF	TGTGCCAGCACCAGGGGGTTGAAGGGCACTGAAGCTTTCTTT
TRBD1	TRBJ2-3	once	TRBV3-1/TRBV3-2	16	CASSRRQGGFADTQYF	TGTGCCAGCAGCCGCAGACAGGGGGGGTTTGCAGATACGCAGTATTTT
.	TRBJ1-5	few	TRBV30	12	CAWDRPNQPQHF	TGTGCCTGGGACAGGCCCAATCAGCCCCAGCATTTT